Below, one T cell receptor beta chain is given with its context. Which antigen it targets is not known. A much larger clone differs from this one at a single base, so this may be a read error. This entry is derived from a study of breast tumors, draining lymph nodes, adjacent tissues (dated by TCRdb to about 2016). For context, the study as a whole: The study compared TCR beta repertoires across tumor, adjacent nontumor tissue and axillary lymph nodes from breast cancer patients. In human breast cancer, the study set out to assess how tumor, surrounding tissue and draining lymph node repertoires relate to one another and whether T cells might be exchanged between them. What the research found in general, with its limitations: Tumor T-cell repertoires showed less diversity than lymph node repertoires and more diversity than nontumor tissue repertoires, and tumor T-cell repertoires showed preferential V and J gene usage. Tumor and nontumor tissue repertoires were significantly more similar in luminal-like than in basal-like breast cancer. The conclusion that tumor T cells originate in lymph nodes was presented as consistent with a hypothesis rather than as directly demonstrated. A scenario in which most tumor T cells derive from the lymph node and then expand within tumor tissue was judged to be consistent with the data.

The sequencing machine was an Illumina HiSeq 2000. Multiplex PCR amplification was used to generate the TCR beta chain libraries. The amplified TCR beta chain products were analyzed by high-throughput sequencing. Starting from the raw public reads, TCRdb applied fastp trimming at Q25, assembled clones with MiXCR and retained in-frame beta chains. Identical CDR3 protein sequences are pooled into one entry, listed with their most common genes and DNA. Recorded for this sample are under 250,000 distinct CDR3 sequences; about 30% of them occurred a single time. The top ten hold over 1.1% of the sample. The axillary draining lymph nodes of breast cancer patients were the source of the lymph node samples. Trimming takes 5 bases off V and 7 bases off J; junction bases not matched to a gene: 7. Measured from the cysteine to the phenylalanine, the CDR3 is 15 residues long. Just CDR3 DNA is preserved here, 45 bases in frame from base 1. The germline V gene (reference sequence) gives CDR1 as DFQATT and CDR2 as SNEGSKA.

Source material: axillary lymph node tissue. The V and J genes are TRBV20-1 and TRBJ2-1; the junction holds 14 bases that match TRBD2. The receptor's source is a female donor with breast cancer. Some clones in this sample may be carry-over from other donors' samples. The CDR3 protein sequence reads: CSALRGLAGANEQFF. The sequenced DNA is TGCAGTGCTTTAAGGGGACTAGCGGGAGCAAATGAGCAGTTCTTC.